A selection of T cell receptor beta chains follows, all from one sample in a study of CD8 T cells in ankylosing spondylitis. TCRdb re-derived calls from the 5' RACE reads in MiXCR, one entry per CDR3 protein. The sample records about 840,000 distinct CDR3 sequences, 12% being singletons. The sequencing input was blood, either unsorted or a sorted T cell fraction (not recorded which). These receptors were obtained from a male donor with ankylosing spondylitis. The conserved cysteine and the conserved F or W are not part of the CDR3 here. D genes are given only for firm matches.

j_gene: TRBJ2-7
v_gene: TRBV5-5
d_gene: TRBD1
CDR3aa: ASSLDGTGIVGQY

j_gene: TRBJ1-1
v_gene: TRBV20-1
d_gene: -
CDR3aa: SARAGTRADTEAF

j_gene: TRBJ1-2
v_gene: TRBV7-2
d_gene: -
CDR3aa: ASSPSVSYGYT

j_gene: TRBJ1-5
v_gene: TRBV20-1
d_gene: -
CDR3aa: SAPGLASSSNQPQH

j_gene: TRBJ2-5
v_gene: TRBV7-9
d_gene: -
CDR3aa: ASTYPAGDQETQY

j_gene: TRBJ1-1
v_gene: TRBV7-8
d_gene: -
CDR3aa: ASSSRISTEAF

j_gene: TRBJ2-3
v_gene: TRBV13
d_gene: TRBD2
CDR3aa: ASRIGGTDTQY

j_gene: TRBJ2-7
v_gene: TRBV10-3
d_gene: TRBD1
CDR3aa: AISDGTGLPYEQY

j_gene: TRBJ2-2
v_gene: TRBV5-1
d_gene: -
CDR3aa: ASSLFAGELF

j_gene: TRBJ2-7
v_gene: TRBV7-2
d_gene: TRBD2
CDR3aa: ASSLALAGAYEQY

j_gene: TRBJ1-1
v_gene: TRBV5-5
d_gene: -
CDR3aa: ASSRLDTEAF

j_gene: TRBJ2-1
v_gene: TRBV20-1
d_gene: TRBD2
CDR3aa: SARVALAGDNEQF

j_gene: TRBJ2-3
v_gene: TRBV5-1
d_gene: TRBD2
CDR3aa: ASRQAGVITDTQY

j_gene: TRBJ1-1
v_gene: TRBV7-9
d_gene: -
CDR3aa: ASSLQRVGTEAF

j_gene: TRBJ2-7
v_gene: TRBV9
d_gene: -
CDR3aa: ASRKLQRKEQY

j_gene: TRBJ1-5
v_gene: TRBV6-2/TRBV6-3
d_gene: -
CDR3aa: ASSKGQLQSPQH

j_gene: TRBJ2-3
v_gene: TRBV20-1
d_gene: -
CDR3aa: SARIPAGDTQY

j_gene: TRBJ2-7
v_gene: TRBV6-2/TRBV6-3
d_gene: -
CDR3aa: ASRPDNYEQY

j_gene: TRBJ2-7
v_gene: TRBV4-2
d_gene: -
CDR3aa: ASSQGGYEQY

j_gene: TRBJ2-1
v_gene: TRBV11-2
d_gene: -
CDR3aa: ASSSLQSYNEQF

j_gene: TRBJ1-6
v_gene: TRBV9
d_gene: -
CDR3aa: ASSVDGGINNSPLH

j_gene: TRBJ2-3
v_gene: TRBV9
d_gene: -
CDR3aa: ASESLGSPTDTQY

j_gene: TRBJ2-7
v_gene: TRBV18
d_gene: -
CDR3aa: ASSPTYYEQY

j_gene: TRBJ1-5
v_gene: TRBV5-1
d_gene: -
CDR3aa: ASSLTGQPQH

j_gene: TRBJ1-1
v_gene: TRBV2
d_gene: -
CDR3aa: ASTPTASEAF

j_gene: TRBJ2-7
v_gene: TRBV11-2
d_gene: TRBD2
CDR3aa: ASSKYRGTSGSSSYEQY

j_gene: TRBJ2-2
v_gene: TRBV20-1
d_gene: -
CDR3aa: SASRPAGYTGELF

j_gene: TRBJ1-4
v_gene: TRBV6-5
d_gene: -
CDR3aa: ASSYSGGPYEKLF

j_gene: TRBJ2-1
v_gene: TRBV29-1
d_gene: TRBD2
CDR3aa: SVEGSGSFYEQF

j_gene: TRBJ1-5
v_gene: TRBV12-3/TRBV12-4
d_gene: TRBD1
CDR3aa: ASSSRGGQPQH

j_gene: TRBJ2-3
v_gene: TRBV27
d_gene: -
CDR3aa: ASAQWGRTDTQY

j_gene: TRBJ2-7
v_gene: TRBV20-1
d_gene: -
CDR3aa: SAGWDSSYEQY

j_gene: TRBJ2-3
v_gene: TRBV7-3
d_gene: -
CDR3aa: ASSLTGADTQY

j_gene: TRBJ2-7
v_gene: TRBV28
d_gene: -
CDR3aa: ASSFASQGLYEQY

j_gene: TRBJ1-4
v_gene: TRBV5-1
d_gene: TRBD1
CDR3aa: ASSFDRGVEKLF

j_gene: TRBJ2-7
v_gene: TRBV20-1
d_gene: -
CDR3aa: SATLHGRVYEQY